These 3 T cell receptor beta chains were all obtained from the same sample, sequenced in a study of T cells after yellow fever vaccination. TCRdb reprocessed the 5' RACE reads via MiXCR and lists one record per CDR3 protein. The sample has roughly 310,000 distinct CDR3 sequences, approximately 9% seen once; the top ten hold around 17%. The sequences come from PBMCs, collected on the day of the first yellow fever vaccination. Source of these receptors: a man aged 18 to 30 who received the YFV17D yellow fever vaccine.

The chain combines TRBV19 with TRBJ1-1; D gene unclear. CDR1 is LNHDA, CDR2 SQIVND, per germline (reference sequence). V lost 3 bases to trimming and J lost 2 bases, with 7 bases between them. The CDR3 extends over 13 amino acids. CDR3 DNA sequence: TGTGCCAGTAGTATCGGGTTCAACACTGAAGCTTTCTTT. Translated: CASSIGFNTEAFF.

The V call is TRBV12-3 or TRBV12-4, the J call TRBJ2-7; D is possibly TRBD1 or TRBD2 (5 bases each). This CDR3 region has 15 residues. V was shortened by 5 bases and J by 2 bases, with 16 bases between the two germline ends. CDR3 sequence reads: CASSPGTEIPYEQYF. The CDR3 coding sequence is TGTGCCAGCAGTCCCGGGACGGAAATCCCCTACGAGCAGTACTTC.

This clonotype showed up many times. The chain is built from TRBV12-3 or TRBV12-4 and TRBJ1-6; 9 nucleotides match TRBD1. There are 15 residues in the CDR3. Germline trimming cut 5 bases from V and 7 bases from J; bases unmatched to any gene: 6. CDR3 residues: CASSLGTGRNSPLHF. As DNA, the CDR3 is TGTGCCAGCAGTCTAGGGACAGGGAGGAATTCACCCCTCCACTTT.